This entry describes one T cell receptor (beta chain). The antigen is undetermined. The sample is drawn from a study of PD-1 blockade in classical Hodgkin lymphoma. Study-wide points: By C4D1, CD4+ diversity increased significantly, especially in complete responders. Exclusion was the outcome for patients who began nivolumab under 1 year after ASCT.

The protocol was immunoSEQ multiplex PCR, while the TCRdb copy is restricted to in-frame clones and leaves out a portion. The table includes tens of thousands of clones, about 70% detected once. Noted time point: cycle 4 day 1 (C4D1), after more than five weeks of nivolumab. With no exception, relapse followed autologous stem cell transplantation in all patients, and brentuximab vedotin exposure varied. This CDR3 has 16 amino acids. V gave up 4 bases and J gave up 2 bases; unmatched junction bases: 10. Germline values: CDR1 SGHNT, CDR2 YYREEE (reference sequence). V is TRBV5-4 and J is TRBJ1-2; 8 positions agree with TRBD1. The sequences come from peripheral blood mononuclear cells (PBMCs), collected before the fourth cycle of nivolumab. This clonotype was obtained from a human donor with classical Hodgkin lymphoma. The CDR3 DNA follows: TGTGCCAGCAGCCGGCCGGACTCAGGGGGCAACTATGGCTACACCTTC. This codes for CASSRPDSGGNYGYTF.